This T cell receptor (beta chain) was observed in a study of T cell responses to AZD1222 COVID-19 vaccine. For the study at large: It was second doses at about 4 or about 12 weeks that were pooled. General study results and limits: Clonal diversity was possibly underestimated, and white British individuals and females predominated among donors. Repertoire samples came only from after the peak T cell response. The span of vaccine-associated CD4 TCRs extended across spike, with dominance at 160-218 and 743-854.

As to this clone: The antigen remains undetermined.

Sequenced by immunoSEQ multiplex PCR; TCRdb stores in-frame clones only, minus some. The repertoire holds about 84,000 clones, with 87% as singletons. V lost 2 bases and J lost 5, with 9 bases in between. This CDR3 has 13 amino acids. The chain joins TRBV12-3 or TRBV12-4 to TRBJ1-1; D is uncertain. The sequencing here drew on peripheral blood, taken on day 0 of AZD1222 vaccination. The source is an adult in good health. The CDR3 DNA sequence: TGTGCCAGCAGTTTACTGTTAAATACTGAAGCTTTCTTT. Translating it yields CASSLLLNTEAFF.